A selection of T cell receptor beta chains follows, all from one sample in a study of early T cells in non-severe SARS-CoV-2 infection. MiXCR was run by TCRdb on the 5' RACE reads, yielding one entry per CDR3 protein. The profile covers around 57,000 distinct CDR3 sequences, with 7% to 9% appearing a single time and around a tenth taken by the ten largest. Specimen: whole blood. These receptors originate from an adult who was a healthcare worker with PCR-confirmed SARS-CoV-2 infection or an uninfected control (not recorded which). The CDR3 runs from the conserved cysteine through the conserved F or W. The D gene is left open where the match is weak. Size tells how often a clone was seen (once, few, many) or the class of an expanded clone, and some rows leave it out.

J | D | size | V | CDR3 | DNA
TRBJ2-7 | - | - | TRBV3-1 | CASSRQVGYEQYF | TGTGCCAGCAGCCGACAGGTTGGCTACGAGCAGTACTTC
TRBJ2-7 | TRBD1 | few | TRBV5-4 | CASSLLEGQGEQYF | TGTGCCAGCAGCTTGTTGGAGGGACAGGGCGAGCAGTACTTC
TRBJ2-1 | - | - | TRBV28 | CASTPPSAANLRRNEQFF | TGTGCCAGCACCCCCCCGTCAGCGGCAAATCTACGACGCAATGAGCAGTTCTTC
TRBJ2-2 | - | many | TRBV2 | CASSVEPGELFF | TGTGCCAGCAGTGTGGAACCCGGGGAGCTGTTTTTT
TRBJ2-1 | - | - | TRBV7-3 | CASSPTAVVSSYNEQFF | TGTGCCAGCAGCCCGACGGCGGTCGTGAGCTCCTACAATGAGCAGTTCTTC
TRBJ2-7 | - | few | TRBV4-3 | CASSHTLGGTTYEQYF | TGCGCCAGCAGCCATACCCTAGGCGGGACGACCTACGAGCAGTACTTC
TRBJ2-7 | TRBD1 | many | TRBV5-4 | CASTLDRGIREQYF | TGTGCCAGCACCCTGGACAGGGGAATTCGCGAGCAGTACTTC
TRBJ1-1 | TRBD1 | - | TRBV5-1 | CASSWEGTGGYNTEAFF | TGCGCCAGCAGCTGGGAAGGGACAGGGGGCTATAACACTGAAGCTTTCTTT
TRBJ2-1 | - | - | TRBV20-1 | CSAREPGVSYNEQFF | TGCAGTGCTAGAGAACCGGGGGTCTCCTACAATGAGCAGTTCTTC
TRBJ2-7 | TRBD1 | - | TRBV19 | CASSADRGGYEQYF | TGTGCCAGTAGCGCGGACAGGGGGGGCTACGAGCAGTACTTC
TRBJ2-3 | - | many | TRBV6-1 | CASTAWGLDGDTQYF | TGTGCCAGCACCGCTTGGGGGTTGGATGGGGATACGCAGTATTTT
TRBJ1-4 | - | few | TRBV29-1 | CSGWEKSGEKLFF | TGCAGCGGCTGGGAGAAATCGGGGGAAAAACTGTTTTTT
TRBJ2-2 | TRBD2 | many | TRBV4-2 | CASRRGLADLNTGELFF | TGTGCCAGCAGGCGCGGACTAGCGGACCTGAACACCGGGGAGCTGTTTTTT
TRBJ1-1 | - | - | TRBV14 | CASSQGRRRLNTEAFF | TGTGCCAGCAGCCAAGGCAGGCGCCGCCTGAACACTGAAGCTTTCTTT
TRBJ2-3 | - | few | TRBV5-1 | CASSLGWGFTDTQYF | TGCGCCAGCAGCTTGGGGTGGGGATTCACAGATACGCAGTATTTT
TRBJ2-6 | TRBD1 | many | TRBV29-1 | CSAWTGSGANVLTF | TGCAGCGCCTGGACAGGGTCTGGGGCCAACGTCCTGACTTTC
TRBJ1-3 | - | many | TRBV14 | CASSQSRGPAGNTIYF | TGTGCCAGCAGCCAAAGCCGGGGGCCAGCTGGAAACACCATATATTTT
TRBJ2-7 | TRBD2 | few | TRBV12-3/TRBV12-4 | CASSLGQAGGVIYEQYF | TGTGCCAGCAGTTTAGGTCAAGCGGGAGGAGTTATCTACGAGCAGTACTTC
TRBJ1-1 | - | - | TRBV2 | CASGSMNTEAFF | TGTGCCAGCGGGTCCATGAACACTGAAGCTTTCTTT
TRBJ1-5 | - | medium-sized | TRBV12-3/TRBV12-4 | CASSLDPNQPQHF | TGTGCCAGCAGTTTGGATCCCAATCAGCCCCAGCATTTT
TRBJ2-1 | TRBD2 | - | TRBV7-6 | CASSLGLAGGRTLNNEQFF | TGTGCCAGCAGCTTAGGACTAGCGGGGGGGCGGACCCTCAACAATGAGCAGTTCTTC
TRBJ2-7 | - | many | TRBV12-2 | CASRLGRQGSPGEQYF | TGTGCAAGTCGCTTGGGGAGACAGGGAAGTCCAGGCGAGCAGTACTTC
TRBJ1-1 | TRBD1 | - | TRBV20-1 | CSADDRGNTEAFF | TGCAGTGCGGACGACAGGGGAAACACTGAAGCTTTCTTT
TRBJ2-2 | - | many | TRBV4-1 | CASREANTGELFF | TGCGCCAGCAGGGAAGCGAACACCGGGGAGCTGTTTTTT
TRBJ1-2 | TRBD1 | medium-sized | TRBV7-8 | CASSSTLTGTGGYTF | TGTGCCAGCAGCTCCACCTTGACAGGGACGGGAGGCTACACCTTC
TRBJ2-7 | - | few | TRBV20-1 | CSARDYRPYYEQYF | TGCAGTGCTAGAGATTATAGGCCTTACTACGAGCAGTACTTC
TRBJ2-7 | TRBD1 | - | TRBV7-2 | CASSLGGTGASYEQYF | TGTGCCAGCAGCTTAGGTGGGACAGGGGCCTCTTACGAGCAGTACTTC
TRBJ1-4 | - | many | TRBV7-6 | CASSSNRATNEKLFF | TGTGCCAGCAGCTCAAACAGGGCAACTAATGAAAAACTGTTTTTT
TRBJ2-7 | - | few | TRBV20-1 | CSAQQAYSSYEQYF | TGCAGTGCTCAACAGGCATACAGCTCCTACGAGCAGTACTTC
TRBJ2-1 | TRBD1 | - | TRBV6-5 | CASSYSGTGWNEQFF | TGTGCCAGCAGTTACTCCGGGACAGGGTGGAATGAGCAGTTCTTC
TRBJ2-7 | - | few | TRBV5-4 | CASSADGAYEQYF | TGTGCCAGCAGCGCGGACGGAGCCTACGAGCAGTACTTC
TRBJ1-4 | - | - | TRBV19 | CASKRTVNEKLFF | TGTGCCAGTAAGAGGACGGTGAATGAAAAACTGTTTTTT
TRBJ2-3 | TRBD2 | few | TRBV5-1 | CASSPQSSGPDTQYF | TGCGCCAGCAGCCCCCAATCTAGCGGCCCAGATACGCAGTATTTT
TRBJ1-2 | TRBD1 | - | TRBV20-1 | CSARDHRGDGYTF | TGCAGTGCTAGAGATCACAGGGGGGATGGCTACACCTTC
TRBJ2-1 | - | few | TRBV10-2 | CASRGGRSSYNEQFF | TGCGCCAGCAGGGGGGGACGGAGCTCCTACAATGAGCAGTTCTTC
TRBJ2-3 | TRBD2 | many | TRBV29-1 | CSVEEVGRLSTQYF | TGCAGCGTTGAAGAGGTCGGGAGGCTCTCTACGCAGTATTTT
TRBJ2-2 | - | few | TRBV7-3 | CASSLTSANTGELFF | TGTGCCAGCAGCTTGACGTCCGCGAACACCGGGGAGCTGTTTTTT
TRBJ1-1 | - | many | TRBV27 | CASSPITGFSDTEAFF | TGTGCCAGCAGTCCCATAACAGGGTTTTCAGACACTGAAGCTTTCTTT
TRBJ2-7 | TRBD1 | few | TRBV28 | CASSLPGQGVSYEQYF | TGTGCCAGCAGCTTACCGGGACAGGGGGTCTCCTACGAGCAGTACTTC
TRBJ2-2 | - | few | TRBV3-1 | CASSQLAGTGGELFF | TGTGCCAGCAGCCAATTAGCCGGGACTGGCGGGGAGCTGTTTTTT
TRBJ2-1 | - | many | TRBV24-1 | CATSDLQGGSYNEQFF | TGTGCCACCAGTGATTTGCAGGGGGGCTCCTACAATGAGCAGTTCTTC
TRBJ1-4 | TRBD1 | few | TRBV2 | CASSERTGREKLFF | TGTGCCAGCAGTGAGAGGACAGGGAGAGAAAAACTGTTTTTT
TRBJ2-1 | TRBD1 | - | TRBV3-1 | CASSQGRRGTGSYNEQFF | TGTGCCAGCAGCCAAGGGAGGAGGGGGACAGGATCCTACAATGAGCAGTTCTTC
TRBJ2-3 | - | - | TRBV5-1 | CASSLVESTDTQYF | TGCGCCAGCAGCTTGGTCGAAAGCACAGATACGCAGTATTTT
TRBJ2-3 | - | - | TRBV4-1 | CASSPPDRADTQYF | TGTGCCAGCAGCCCCCCGGACAGAGCAGATACGCAGTATTTT
TRBJ2-2 | - | many | TRBV24-1 | CATSPGLIGELFF | TGTGCCACCAGTCCGGGTTTGATCGGGGAGCTGTTTTTT
TRBJ2-5 | - | few | TRBV5-6 | CASSLRGVAETQYF | TGTGCCAGCAGCTTGAGGGGAGTTGCAGAGACCCAGTACTTC
TRBJ2-4 | - | - | TRBV24-1 | CATSAPPVHIQYF | TGTGCCACCAGTGCACCGCCCGTCCACATTCAGTACTTC
TRBJ2-7 | TRBD1 | - | TRBV7-6 | CASSFHRPGQGTGEQYF | TGTGCCAGCAGCTTCCACCGACCGGGACAGGGCACCGGGGAGCAGTACTTC
TRBJ1-3 | - | - | TRBV20-1 | CSAEQGSGNTIYF | TGCAGTGCCGAACAGGGTTCTGGAAACACCATATATTTT
TRBJ2-1 | TRBD2 | many | TRBV5-1 | CASSFRLAGGYNEQFF | TGCGCCAGCAGCTTCCGACTAGCGGGGGGCTACAATGAGCAGTTCTTC
TRBJ1-5 | - | - | TRBV5-1 | CASSLVEYSNQPQHF | TGCGCCAGCAGCTTGGTGGAATATAGCAATCAGCCCCAGCATTTT
TRBJ2-2 | TRBD2 | once | TRBV7-3 | CASSLPGLTGELFF | TGTGCCAGCAGCTTACCGGGACTAACCGGGGAGCTGTTTTTT
TRBJ1-2 | - | - | TRBV25-1 | CASSEWRGADYGYTF | TGTGCCAGCAGTGAGTGGAGGGGGGCAGACTATGGCTACACCTTC